This T cell receptor (beta chain) was sequenced during a study of T cell repertoires in cytomegalovirus infection. Background on the study: Signatures in public TCR beta sequences pointed to both CMV infection and matching HLA type. Findings and limits, study-wide: Ex vivo responses were dominated by HLA-C-restricted CMV-specific TCR beta clonotypes. Pooled public TCR beta family frequency picked out CMV carriers with the relevant HLA.

MiXCR, applied by TCRdb to the reads, yields one record per CDR3 protein. This repertoire shows under 600,000 distinct CDR3 sequences, about 15% found once; its top ten account for under 30%. This clonotype was seen repeatedly, ten times or more. Its target is unknown. Sequencing used CD8+ T cells from PBMCs. The receptor comes from a human donor in good health (CMV status not recorded). Some clones in this sample may be carry-over from other donors' samples.

The CDR3 spells CASSFGQGEETQYF. CDR3 nucleotide sequence: TGTGCCAGCAGTTTCGGACAGGGTGAAGAGACCCAGTACTTC. This rearrangement joins TRBV12-3 or TRBV12-4 to TRBJ2-5; the match to TRBD1 covers 8 bases. This CDR3 comprises 14 residues. The V gene end was trimmed by 3 bases and the J gene end by 3 bases; junction bases not matched to a gene: 3.